This is a list of T cell receptor beta chains from one sample in a study of blood T cell repertoires in COVID-19. TCRdb's table, derived via immunoSEQ multiplex PCR, lists solely in-frame clones and lacks some. The sample lists approximately 270,000 clones; over 75% were seen once. The sequenced sample was PBMCs or T cells enriched from blood (not recorded which). These receptors were collected from a woman aged 45-65 years who had recovered from COVID-19. Each CDR3 is given with its conserved first and last residue. Each record gives: D gene, V gene, CDR3 length, clone size, J gene, CDR3 DNA, CDR3 protein. A D gene is named only where the DNA matches it firmly. Some rows mark clone size as missing; the rest say once, few, many or name a class of expanded clone.

TRBD1,TRBV7-3,17,NA,TRBJ1-5,TGTGCCAGCAGCTTAATGGCGACAGGGGAAGACAATCAGCCCCAGCATTTT,CASSLMATGEDNQPQHF
TRBD2,TRBV2,16,few,TRBJ2-7,TGTGCCAGCAGTGGCGGTAGCGGGAGGGGGGGCTACGAGCAGTACTTC,CASSGGSGRGGYEQYF
TRBD1,TRBV18,15,NA,TRBJ1-1,TGTGCCAGCTCACCACAGGGGGACAGGAAGACTGAAGCTTTCTTT,CASSPQGDRKTEAFF
TRBD2,TRBV2,18,once,TRBJ2-3,TGTGCCAGCAGTTCCCGATCCGGGACTAGCGGGAGGCCCGATACGCAGTATTTT,CASSSRSGTSGRPDTQYF
TRBD1,TRBV7-6,15,NA,TRBJ2-3,TGTGCCAGCAGCTTCCAGGACAGGGGGCAAGATACGCAGTATTTT,CASSFQDRGQDTQYF
NA,TRBV18,15,NA,TRBJ2-7,TGTGCCAGCTCATCCCTGGACAGAGTTGGCTACGAGCAGTACTTC,CASSSLDRVGYEQYF
TRBD2,TRBV7-2,18,NA,TRBJ2-7,TGTGCCAGCAGCTTAGTAGGGACTAGCGGGGGGCGGGGTTACGAGCAGTACTTC,CASSLVGTSGGRGYEQYF
NA,TRBV28,14,NA,TRBJ1-4,TGTGCCAGCAGCCCTAGACAGCGGGGTGAAAAACTGTTTTTT,CASSPRQRGEKLFF
NA,TRBV28,17,NA,TRBJ1-5,TGTGCCAGCAGTAGGGCCGGGACATCTTCCTTCAATCAGCCCCAGCATTTT,CASSRAGTSSFNQPQHF
NA,TRBV28,15,NA,TRBJ2-6,TGTGCCAGCAGTTTAGCAGGGACTGGGGCCAACGTCCTGACTTTC,CASSLAGTGANVLTF
TRBD1,TRBV29-1,14,NA,TRBJ1-2,TGCAGCGTTGAAAGGGGGACAGGGGTATATGGCTACACCTTC,CSVERGTGVYGYTF
NA,TRBV7-9,16,NA,TRBJ2-6,TGTGCCAGCACGGACAGTTTAAACTCTGGGGCCAACGTCCTGACTTTC,CASTDSLNSGANVLTF
TRBD2,TRBV4-2,17,once,TRBJ2-1,TGTGCCAGCAGCCGAGACGGTAGCGGGAGGGCCTACAATGAGCAGTTCTTC,CASSRDGSGRAYNEQFF
NA,TRBV29-1,13,few,TRBJ2-1,TGCAGCGCAGACAGTAGCTCCTACAATGAGCAGTTCTTC,CSADSSSYNEQFF
TRBD1,TRBV2,14,NA,TRBJ1-6,TGTGCCAGCACCTGGACAGGGTTGAATTCACCCCTCCACTTT,CASTWTGLNSPLHF
TRBD1,TRBV10-3,15,NA,TRBJ1-4,TGTGCCATCAGTGGAAGACAGGGGGCGAATGAAAAACTGTTTTTT,CAISGRQGANEKLFF
TRBD1,TRBV27,15,NA,TRBJ2-7,TGTGCCAGCAGCCTGGGACAGGTAAACTCCTACGAGCAGTACTTC,CASSLGQVNSYEQYF
NA,TRBV3-1/TRBV3-2,13,NA,TRBJ1-3,TGTGCCAGCAGCCCGGGGTCTGGAAACACCATATATTTT,CASSPGSGNTIYF
TRBD2,TRBV13,16,NA,TRBJ2-3,TGTGCCAGCAGCTTAGGCCTAGCGGGGAACACAGATACGCAGTATTTT,CASSLGLAGNTDTQYF
TRBD2,TRBV24-1,14,NA,TRBJ2-7,TGTGCCACCAGTGACTCTAGCGGGGACCCCGAGCAGTACTTC,CATSDSSGDPEQYF
TRBD1,TRBV19,15,NA,TRBJ2-7,TGTGCCAGTAGTATATTTGGGACAGGGGATTCCGAGCAGTACTTC,CASSIFGTGDSEQYF
TRBD2,TRBV18,15,NA,TRBJ2-7,TGTGCCAGCTCACCGCTAATAGCGGGAGCTCACGAGCAGTACTTC,CASSPLIAGAHEQYF
NA,TRBV6-1,17,NA,TRBJ1-3,TGTGCCAGCAGTGAGTATACAGGAGCAGCCTCTGGAAACACCATATATTTT,CASSEYTGAASGNTIYF
NA,TRBV7-2,17,NA,TRBJ1-5,TGTGCCAGCAGCCCCGGGACATACATGATTAGCAATCAGCCCCAGCATTTT,CASSPGTYMISNQPQHF
NA,TRBV10-3,13,NA,TRBJ1-2,TGTGCCATCAGTGACCAGATTAACTATGGCTACACCTTC,CAISDQINYGYTF
TRBD1,TRBV6-5,15,NA,TRBJ1-6,TGTGCCAGCAGCCGCGGACAGGGGTTTAATTCACCCCTCCACTTT,CASSRGQGFNSPLHF
NA,TRBV5-4,14,NA,TRBJ1-1,TGTGCCAGCAGCTTGAGCGACGGCACCCCTGGAGCTTTCTTT,CASSLSDGTPGAFF
NA,TRBV18,18,NA,TRBJ2-6,TGTGCCAGCTCACCGCCAAGCGAGAGACACAGGGTAGCCAACGTCCTGACTTTC,CASSPPSERHRVANVLTF
NA,TRBV14,11,once,TRBJ2-1,TGTGCCAGCGCTTTCGGTAATGAGCAGTTCTTC,CASAFGNEQFF
NA,TRBV5-1,13,NA,TRBJ2-7,TGCGCCAGCAGCGGCGACAGCACCTACGAGCAGTACTTC,CASSGDSTYEQYF
TRBD1,TRBV6-2/TRBV6-3,14,NA,TRBJ2-1,TGTGCCAGCAGTTACGGACAGGGGCACAATGAGCAGTTCTTC,CASSYGQGHNEQFF
TRBD2,TRBV30,14,NA,TRBJ2-5,TGTGCCTGGAGTCCAGGTAGCGGGAGCGGGACCCAGTACTTC,CAWSPGSGSGTQYF
NA,TRBV4-1,17,NA,TRBJ2-6,TGCGCCAGCAGCCAAGAGGCAGACAGCTCTGGGGCCAACGTCCTGACTTTC,CASSQEADSSGANVLTF
NA,TRBV10-3,15,NA,TRBJ2-5,TGTGCCATCAGTGATACGACCGAAACCGGGGAGACCCAGTACTTC,CAISDTTETGETQYF
NA,TRBV7-3,13,NA,TRBJ2-1,TGTGCCAGCAGCTTAAGCCAACATAATGAGCAGTTCTTC,CASSLSQHNEQFF
NA,TRBV5-1,17,NA,TRBJ2-1,TGCGCCAGCAGCTCGACTTGGGTGGGAGGTACTTACAATGAGCAGTTCTTC,CASSSTWVGGTYNEQFF
NA,TRBV7-9,15,NA,TRBJ1-1,TGTGCCAGCAGCCCTCCCCGACAGCTCAACACTGAAGCTTTCTTT,CASSPPRQLNTEAFF
TRBD2,TRBV7-2,18,NA,TRBJ2-7,TGTGCCAGCAGCTCACCACCGACGACTAGCGGGAGGGCCTACGAGCAGTACTTC,CASSSPPTTSGRAYEQYF
NA,TRBV27,16,NA,TRBJ2-5,TGTGCCAGCAGTTTATCCCCGTGGGGGACACAAGAGACCCAGTACTTC,CASSLSPWGTQETQYF
NA,TRBV27,17,once,TRBJ1-1,TGTGCCAGCAGTCCTCTTTCGGGGCAGGGAGGGCGAGCTGAAGCTTTCTTT,CASSPLSGQGGRAEAFF
NA,TRBV5-1,15,few,TRBJ1-2,TGCGCCAGCAGCCCCGGGAGGGGGGGATCTTGGGGCTACACCTTC,CASSPGRGGSWGYTF
NA,TRBV28,14,NA,TRBJ2-5,TGTGCCAGCAGCTGGGGCGGGATGCGGGAGACCCAGTACTTC,CASSWGGMRETQYF
NA,TRBV28,13,NA,TRBJ1-2,TGTGCCAGCAGCCCCCCAAACAGGGATGGCTACACCTTC,CASSPPNRDGYTF
NA,TRBV7-6,16,NA,TRBJ2-2,TGTGCCAGCAGCTTAGCGGCACATGCGGACACCGGGGAGCTGTTTTTT,CASSLAAHADTGELFF
NA,TRBV5-1,14,NA,TRBJ1-6,TGCGCCAGCAGCACGGGGGGTCGGCATTCACCCCTCCACTTT,CASSTGGRHSPLHF
NA,TRBV6-5,15,once,TRBJ2-1,TGTGCCAGCAGTTACTCGATTTGGCGGTACAATGAGCAGTTCTTC,CASSYSIWRYNEQFF
TRBD2,TRBV25-1,15,NA,TRBJ2-2,TGTGCCAGCAGTGAGGGACTAGGAGGCACCGGGGAGCTGTTTTTT,CASSEGLGGTGELFF
TRBD2,TRBV5-1,14,NA,TRBJ2-5,TGCGCCAGCAGCCACGGGACTAGTGAAGAGACCCAGTACTTC,CASSHGTSEETQYF
NA,TRBV28,14,NA,TRBJ1-6,TGTGCCAGCAGGCCCACCGTAGTGAATTCACCCCTCCACTTT,CASRPTVVNSPLHF
TRBD1,TRBV3-1/TRBV3-2,14,NA,TRBJ1-2,TGTGCCAGCAGATCACAGGGGGCGCGTGGTGGCTACACCTTC,CASRSQGARGGYTF
TRBD2,TRBV4-1,16,NA,TRBJ2-5,TGCGCCAGCAGCCAAGAATGGCGGGAGACCGACGAGACCCAGTACTTC,CASSQEWRETDETQYF
TRBD1,TRBV5-6,15,NA,TRBJ2-5,TGTGCCAGCAGGGGCAGGGGGCGAAGTGTAGAGACCCAGTACTTC,CASRGRGRSVETQYF
NA,TRBV25-1,14,NA,TRBJ1-3,TGTGCCAGCAGTGATCAACTTGGTGGAAACACCATATATTTT,CASSDQLGGNTIYF
NA,TRBV28,13,NA,TRBJ1-6,TGTGCCAGCAGGACACCCGGGGATTCACCCCTCCACTTT,CASRTPGDSPLHF
TRBD1,TRBV7-2,15,NA,TRBJ1-1,TGTGCCAGCAGGTTCACGGACAGGGTGAACGCTGAAGCTTTCTTT,CASRFTDRVNAEAFF
TRBD1,TRBV19,17,NA,TRBJ2-1,TGTGCCAGTAGTATTAACTCCGGGACAGGGGTCAGGAATGAGCAGTTCTTC,CASSINSGTGVRNEQFF
TRBD2,TRBV19,16,NA,TRBJ2-1,TGTGCCAGTAGTAGGGTAGCGGGAGGGCCTCGCGATGAGCAGTTCTTC,CASSRVAGGPRDEQFF
TRBD2,TRBV15,16,NA,TRBJ2-5,TGTGCCACCAGCAGAGGGGGACTAGCGGGTGGGGAGACCCAGTACTTC,CATSRGGLAGGETQYF
NA,TRBV19,14,once,TRBJ2-7,TGTGCCAGTAGTATCGGGCGGGGCTACTACGAGCAGTACTTC,CASSIGRGYYEQYF